These 6 T cell receptor beta chains share one sample of origin, sequenced in a study of blood T cell repertoires in COVID-19. Here immunoSEQ multiplex PCR was the method, and the copy in TCRdb shows in-frame clones only, minus some. The sample holds 250,000 to 400,000 clones; approximately 88% are singletons and the top ten take 1.6%. Sequencing was performed on peripheral blood. These receptors were collected from a woman aged 25-40 years with COVID-19, enrolled during active disease.

The chain combines TRBV6-5 with TRBJ1-4; D is uncertain. The germline V gene encodes CDR1 MNHEY and CDR2 SVGAGI. Between the trimmed V and J ends, which lost 6 bases and 0 bases, there was a span of 11 bases. This CDR3 region has 15 residues. CDR3 sequence reads: CASSYKFATNEKLFF. DNA of the CDR3: TGTGCCAGCAGCTATAAATTCGCAACTAATGAAAAACTGTTTTTT.

This chain uses TRBV9 with TRBJ1-1; D is uncertain. In germline, CDR1 is SGDLS, CDR2 YYNGEE. The CDR3 has 15 amino acids. Trimming took 4 bases from V and 1 from J, leaving 14 bases between them. Here the CDR3 reads CASSTREGPNTEAFF. CDR3 sequence (DNA): TGTGCCAGCAGCACCCGCGAGGGCCCGAACACTGAAGCTTTCTTT.

This clone has a single count. In nucleotides, the CDR3 is TGCGCCAGCAGCGAGGGCCTGAGCTCCTACAATGAGCAGTTCTTC. This gives the protein CASSEGLSSYNEQFF. J is TRBJ2-1 and V is TRBV5-1, with D perhaps matching TRBD2 (5 bases). Germline V gene data show CDR1 as SGHRS and CDR2 as YFSETQ. This CDR3 has 15 residues. The V end lost 4 bases, the J end lost 0 bases, and 11 bases lay between the germline ends.

J is TRBJ2-3 and V is TRBV18, with unresolved D. With 3 bases removed from V and 2 bases from J, the gap between germline ends came to 12 bases. From germline, CDR1 is KGHSH and CDR2 LQKENI. The CDR3 sequence is 15 residues long. The CDR3: CASSPRGLPTDTQYF. The CDR3 DNA follows: TGTGCCAGCTCACCTCGAGGCCTTCCCACAGATACGCAGTATTTT.

This chain uses TRBV7-2 with TRBJ2-3; D might be TRBD1 (6 bases). CDR1 is SGHTA and CDR2 is FQGNSA in the germline V gene. V shed 1 base and J shed 1 base, with 9 bases lying between them. CDR3 length: 15 residues. The CDR3 sequence: CASSLGTVRTDTQYF. In nucleotides, the CDR3 is TGTGCCAGCAGCTTAGGGACAGTACGCACAGATACGCAGTATTTT.

This clone was counted a single time. The sample carries other DNA sequences with the same CDR3. V and J are TRBV5-1 and TRBJ2-2; a possible D gene is TRBD2 (5 bases). The V end lost 4 bases, the J end lost 1 base, and 8 bases lay between the germline ends. Looked up from germline, CDR1 is SGHRS and CDR2 is YFSETQ. This CDR3 contains 14 residues. The CDR3 DNA follows: TGCGCCAGCAGCCTCGCGGGGAACACCGGGGAGCTGTTTTTT. This encodes CASSLAGNTGELFF.